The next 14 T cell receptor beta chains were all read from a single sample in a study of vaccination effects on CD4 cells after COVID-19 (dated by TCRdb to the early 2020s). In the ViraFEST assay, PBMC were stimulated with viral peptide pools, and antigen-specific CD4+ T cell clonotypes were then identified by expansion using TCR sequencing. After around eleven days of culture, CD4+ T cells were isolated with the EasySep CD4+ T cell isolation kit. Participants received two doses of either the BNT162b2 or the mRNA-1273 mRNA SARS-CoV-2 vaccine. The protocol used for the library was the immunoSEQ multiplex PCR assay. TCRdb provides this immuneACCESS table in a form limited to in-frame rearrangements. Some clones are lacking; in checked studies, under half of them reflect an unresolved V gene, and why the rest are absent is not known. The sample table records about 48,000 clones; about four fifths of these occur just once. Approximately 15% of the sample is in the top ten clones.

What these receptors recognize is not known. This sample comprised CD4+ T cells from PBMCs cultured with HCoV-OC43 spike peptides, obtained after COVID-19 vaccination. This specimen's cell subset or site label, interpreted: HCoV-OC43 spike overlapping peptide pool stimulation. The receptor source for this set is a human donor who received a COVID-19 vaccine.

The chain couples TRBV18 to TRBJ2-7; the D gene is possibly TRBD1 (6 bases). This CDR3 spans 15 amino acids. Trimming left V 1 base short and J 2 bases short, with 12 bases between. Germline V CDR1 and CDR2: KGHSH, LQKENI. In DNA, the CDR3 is TGTGCCAGCTCACCACGGGAAGGACAGACCTACGAGCAGTACTTC. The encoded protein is CASSPREGQTYEQYF.

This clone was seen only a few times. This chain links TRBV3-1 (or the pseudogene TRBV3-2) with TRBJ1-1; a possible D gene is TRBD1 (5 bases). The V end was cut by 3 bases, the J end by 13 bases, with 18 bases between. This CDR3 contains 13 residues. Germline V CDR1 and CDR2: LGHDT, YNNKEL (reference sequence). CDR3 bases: TGTGCCAGCAGCCAGGTAGGCAGGGCCGGGGATTTCTTT. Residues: CASSQVGRAGDFF.

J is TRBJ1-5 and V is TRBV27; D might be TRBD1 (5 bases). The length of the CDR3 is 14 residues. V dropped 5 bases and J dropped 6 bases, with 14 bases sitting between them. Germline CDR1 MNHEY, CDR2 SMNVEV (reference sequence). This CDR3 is CASSAWGGSQPQHF. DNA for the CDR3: TGTGCCAGCAGTGCCTGGGGGGGGAGTCAGCCCCAGCATTTT.

CDR3 sequence: CASRENEKLFF. The CDR3 nucleotides are TGTGCCAGCAGGGAAAATGAAAAACTGTTTTTT. The chain joins TRBV28 to TRBJ1-4; D call uncertain. The CDR3 loop spans 11 amino acids. V was shortened by 6 bases and J by 5 bases, with 4 bases between the two germline ends. Germline V CDR1 and CDR2: MDHEN, SYDVKM.

The CDR3 DNA reads TGTGCCAGTAGTATGGGCAGGGCAGAGACCCAGTACTTC. Its protein is CASSMGRAETQYF. V is TRBV19 and J is TRBJ2-5; tentative D call: TRBD1 (5 bases). Germline V gives CDR1 LNHDA, CDR2 SQIVND (reference sequence). This CDR3 contains 13 residues. The V end lost 3 bases, the J end lost 4 bases, and 9 bases lay between the germline ends.

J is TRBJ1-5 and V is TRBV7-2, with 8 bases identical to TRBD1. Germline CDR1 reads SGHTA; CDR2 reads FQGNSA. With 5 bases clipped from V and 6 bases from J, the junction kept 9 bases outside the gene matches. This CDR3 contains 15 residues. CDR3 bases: TGTGCCAGCAGCCTGGGACAGGCCGCCGGTCAGCCCCAGCATTTT. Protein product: CASSLGQAAGQPQHF.

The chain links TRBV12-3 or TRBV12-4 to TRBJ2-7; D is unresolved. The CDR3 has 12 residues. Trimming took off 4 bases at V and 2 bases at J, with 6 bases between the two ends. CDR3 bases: TGTGCCAGCAGTTCGTGGACCTACGAGCAGTACTTC. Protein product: CASSSWTYEQYF.

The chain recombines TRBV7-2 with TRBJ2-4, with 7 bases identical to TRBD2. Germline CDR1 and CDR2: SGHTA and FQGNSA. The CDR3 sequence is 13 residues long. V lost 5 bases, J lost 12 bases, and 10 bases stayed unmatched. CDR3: CASSLTPSGNQYF. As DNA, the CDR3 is TGTGCCAGCAGCCTAACCCCGAGCGGGAATCAGTACTTC.

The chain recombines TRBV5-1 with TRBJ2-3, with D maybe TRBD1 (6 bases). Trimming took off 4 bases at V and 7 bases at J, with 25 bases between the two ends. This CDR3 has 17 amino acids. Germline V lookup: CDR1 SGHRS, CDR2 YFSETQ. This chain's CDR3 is CASSPMVRGGMANTQYF. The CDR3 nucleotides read TGCGCCAGCAGCCCCATGGTTCGTGGGGGCATGGCAAATACGCAGTATTTT.

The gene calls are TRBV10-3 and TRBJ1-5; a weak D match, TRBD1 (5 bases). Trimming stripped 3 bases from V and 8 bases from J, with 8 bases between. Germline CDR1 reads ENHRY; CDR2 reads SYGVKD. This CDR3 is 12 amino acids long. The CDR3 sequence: CAISEQDKPQHF. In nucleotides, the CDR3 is TGTGCCATCAGTGAACAGGACAAGCCCCAGCATTTT.

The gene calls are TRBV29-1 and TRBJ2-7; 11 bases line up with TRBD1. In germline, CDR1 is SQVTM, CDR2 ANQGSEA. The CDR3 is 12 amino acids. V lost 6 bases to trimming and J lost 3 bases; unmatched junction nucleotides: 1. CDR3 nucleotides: TGCAGCGTCGGGACAGGGGGCTACGAGCAGTACTTC. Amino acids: CSVGTGGYEQYF.

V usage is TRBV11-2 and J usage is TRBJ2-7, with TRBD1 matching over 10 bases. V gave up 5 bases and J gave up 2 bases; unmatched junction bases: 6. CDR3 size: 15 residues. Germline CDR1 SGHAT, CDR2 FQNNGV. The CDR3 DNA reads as TGTGCCAGCAGCCCCTGGACAGGGGGGCCCTACGAGCAGTACTTC. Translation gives CASSPWTGGPYEQYF.

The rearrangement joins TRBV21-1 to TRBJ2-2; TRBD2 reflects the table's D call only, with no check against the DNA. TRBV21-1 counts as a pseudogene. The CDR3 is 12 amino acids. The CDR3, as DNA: TGTGCCAGCAGCAAAGGAGCCGGGGAGCTGTTTTTT. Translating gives CASSKGAGELFF.

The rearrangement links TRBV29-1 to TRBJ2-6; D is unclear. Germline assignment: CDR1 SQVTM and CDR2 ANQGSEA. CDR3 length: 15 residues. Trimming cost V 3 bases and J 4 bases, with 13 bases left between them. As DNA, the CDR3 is TGCAGCGTTGAGGGGATTGAATCCGGGGCCAACGTCCTGACTTTC. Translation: CSVEGIESGANVLTF. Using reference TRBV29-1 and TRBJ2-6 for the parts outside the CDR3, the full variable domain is SAVISQKPSRDICQRGTSLTIQCQVDSQVTMMFWYRQQPGQSLTLIATANQGSEATYESGFVIDKFPISRPNLTFSTLTVSNMSPEDSSIYLCSVEGIESGANVLTFGAGSRLTVL.